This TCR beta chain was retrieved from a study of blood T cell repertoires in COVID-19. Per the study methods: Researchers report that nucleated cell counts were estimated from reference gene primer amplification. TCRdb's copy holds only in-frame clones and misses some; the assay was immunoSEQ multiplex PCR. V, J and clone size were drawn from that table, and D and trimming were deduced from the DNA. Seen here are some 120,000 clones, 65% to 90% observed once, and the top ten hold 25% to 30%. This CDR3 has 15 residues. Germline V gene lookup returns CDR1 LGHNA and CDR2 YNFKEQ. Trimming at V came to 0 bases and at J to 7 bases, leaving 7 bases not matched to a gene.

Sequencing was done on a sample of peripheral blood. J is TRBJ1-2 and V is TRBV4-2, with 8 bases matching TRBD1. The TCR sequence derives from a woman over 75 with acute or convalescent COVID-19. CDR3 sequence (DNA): TGTGCCAGCAGCCAAGAGCTCAGGGGGCTGAGTGGCTACACCTTC. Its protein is CASSQELRGLSGYTF.